Listed below are T cell receptor beta chains from one sample, sequenced in a study of T cell responses to AZD1222 COVID-19 vaccine. The method was immunoSEQ multiplex PCR; TCRdb's version includes in-frame clones alone and lacks a portion of them. The repertoire holds about 130,000 clones, with about 86% as singletons. Here the sequenced sample was peripheral blood, taken on day 0 of AZD1222 vaccination. These TCRs come from an adult in good health. Both conserved end residues are part of each CDR3. The D gene is left open where the match is weak. Size is omitted from some rows. Given values are once, few, many or a class for expanded clones.

J | V | size | D | DNA | CDR3
TRBJ2-7 | TRBV6-1 | . | . | TGTGCCAGCAGTGAACAAGAAAAATACGAGCAGTACTTC | CASSEQEKYEQYF
TRBJ1-1 | TRBV5-1 | . | . | TGCGCCAGCAGCCCCACCCTTAACTCCGGGGGGGTCGAGAACACTGAAGCTTTCTTT | CASSPTLNSGGVENTEAFF
TRBJ1-3 | TRBV2 | . | . | TGTGCCAGCATGCGAAATCGACAGACTGGAAACACCATATATTTT | CASMRNRQTGNTIYF
TRBJ1-2 | TRBV5-1 | . | . | TGCGCCAGCAGCTTGGATAGGATTATAGGCTACACCTTC | CASSLDRIIGYTF
TRBJ1-1 | TRBV27 | . | . | TGTGCCAGCAGTTTTGGCAGAGGGAACACTGAAGCTTTCTTT | CASSFGRGNTEAFF
TRBJ2-6 | TRBV19 | . | TRBD1 | TGTGCCAGTAGGAAACAGGGGGTAACTGGGGCCAACGTCCTGACTTTC | CASRKQGVTGANVLTF
TRBJ1-6 | TRBV27 | . | TRBD1 | TGTGCCAGCAGCTTTGACAGGGGAAATTCACCCCTCCACTTT | CASSFDRGNSPLHF
TRBJ1-5 | TRBV9 | . | TRBD1 | TGTGCCAGCAGCGCGACAGGGTCAAACCGGCCCCAGCATTTT | CASSATGSNRPQHF
TRBJ2-1 | TRBV27 | few | TRBD2 | TGTGCCAGCAGTCCCTCGGGACTAGCGGGGGTGAATGAGCAGTTCTTC | CASSPSGLAGVNEQFF
TRBJ1-6 | TRBV7-9 | . | . | TGTGCCAGCTCACCAGTTAGGAGTTATAATTCACCCCTCCACTTT | CASSPVRSYNSPLHF
TRBJ1-5 | TRBV5-1 | . | . | TGCGCCAGCAGCTTGGGACAGGATCAGCCCCAGCATTTT | CASSLGQDQPQHF
TRBJ1-1 | TRBV18 | few | TRBD1 | TGTGCCAGCTCAGCGAACAGGGGGATGAACACTGAAGCTTTCTTT | CASSANRGMNTEAFF
TRBJ1-2 | TRBV28 | . | . | TGTGCCAGCAGTTTTTTGTTCCCGGACGGGGTTCGCTATGGCTACACCTTC | CASSFLFPDGVRYGYTF
TRBJ2-7 | TRBV2 | . | . | TGTGCCAGCAGTGAGTTTATCGAGCAGTACTTC | CASSEFIEQYF
TRBJ1-3 | TRBV9 | . | . | TGTGCCAGCAGCGTAGACCCCACCAACTCTGGAAACACCATATATTTT | CASSVDPTNSGNTIYF
TRBJ1-2 | TRBV18 | . | . | TGTGCCAGCTCACCATCACGTAACTATGGCTACACCTTC | CASSPSRNYGYTF
TRBJ2-3 | TRBV7-2 | . | . | TGTGCCAGCAGCTTAGTTGGCACAGATACGCAGTATTTT | CASSLVGTDTQYF
TRBJ2-2 | TRBV4-3 | . | . | TGCGCCAGCAGCCAAGAACCTGCGCAATCTCAGAACACCGGGGAGCTGTTTTTT | CASSQEPAQSQNTGELFF
TRBJ2-1 | TRBV30 | . | TRBD1 | TGTGCCTGGAGTCCCACAGGGGGGAATGAGCAGTTCTTC | CAWSPTGGNEQFF
TRBJ2-1 | TRBV6-5 | . | TRBD1 | TGTGCCAGCAGTCCCGGGACAGGCTACAATGAGCAGTTCTTC | CASSPGTGYNEQFF
TRBJ1-2 | TRBV7-9 | . | . | TGTGCCAGCAGCTTAGCTACCGGTAGCTACACCTTC | CASSLATGSYTF
TRBJ2-5 | TRBV12-3/TRBV12-4 | . | . | TGTGCCAGCAGTCTTCAGGAGGGAGAGACCCAGTACTTC | CASSLQEGETQYF